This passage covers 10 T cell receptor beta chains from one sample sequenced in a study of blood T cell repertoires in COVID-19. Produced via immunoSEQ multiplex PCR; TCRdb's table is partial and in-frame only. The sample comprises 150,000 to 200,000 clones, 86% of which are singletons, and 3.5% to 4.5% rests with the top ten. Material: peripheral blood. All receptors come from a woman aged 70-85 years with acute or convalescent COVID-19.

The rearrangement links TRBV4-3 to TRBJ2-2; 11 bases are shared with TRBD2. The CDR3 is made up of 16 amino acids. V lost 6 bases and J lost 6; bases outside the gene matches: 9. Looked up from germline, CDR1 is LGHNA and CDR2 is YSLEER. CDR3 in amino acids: CASSKSGTSGPGELFF. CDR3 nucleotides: TGCGCCAGCAGTAAATCAGGGACTAGCGGACCCGGGGAGCTGTTTTTT.

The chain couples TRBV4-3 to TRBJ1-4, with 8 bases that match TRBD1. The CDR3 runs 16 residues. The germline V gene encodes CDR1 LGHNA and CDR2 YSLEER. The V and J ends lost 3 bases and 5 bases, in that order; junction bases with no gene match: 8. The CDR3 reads CASSQANDRGNEKLFF. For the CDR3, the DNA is TGCGCCAGCAGCCAGGCTAACGACAGGGGAAATGAAAAACTGTTTTTT.

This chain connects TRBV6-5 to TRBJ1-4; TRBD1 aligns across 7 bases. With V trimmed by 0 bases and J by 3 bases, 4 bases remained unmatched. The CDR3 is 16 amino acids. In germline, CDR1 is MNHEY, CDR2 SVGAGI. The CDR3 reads CASSYSRTGANEKLFF. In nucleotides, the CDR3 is TGTGCCAGCAGTTACTCGCGGACAGGAGCTAATGAAAAACTGTTTTTT.

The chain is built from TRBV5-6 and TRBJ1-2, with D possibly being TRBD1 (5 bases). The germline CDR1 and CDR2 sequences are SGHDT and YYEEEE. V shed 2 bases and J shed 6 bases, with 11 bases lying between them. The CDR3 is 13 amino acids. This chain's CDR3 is CASSLYFRDGYTF. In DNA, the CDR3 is TGTGCCAGCAGCTTATATTTCAGGGATGGCTACACCTTC.

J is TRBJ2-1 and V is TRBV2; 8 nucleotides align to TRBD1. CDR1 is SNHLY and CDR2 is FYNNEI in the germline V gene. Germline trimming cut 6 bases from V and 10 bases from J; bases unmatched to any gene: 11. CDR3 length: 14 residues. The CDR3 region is CASRPSQGAREQFF. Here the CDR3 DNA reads TGTGCCAGCAGACCGTCGCAGGGGGCAAGGGAGCAGTTCTTC.

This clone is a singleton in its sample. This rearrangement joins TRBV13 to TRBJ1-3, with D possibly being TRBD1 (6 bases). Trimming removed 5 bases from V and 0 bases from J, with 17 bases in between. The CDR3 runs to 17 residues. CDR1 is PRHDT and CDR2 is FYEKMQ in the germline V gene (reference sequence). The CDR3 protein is CASSDPGQVYSGNTIYF. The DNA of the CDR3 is TGTGCCAGCAGCGACCCGGGACAAGTCTACTCTGGAAACACCATATATTTT.

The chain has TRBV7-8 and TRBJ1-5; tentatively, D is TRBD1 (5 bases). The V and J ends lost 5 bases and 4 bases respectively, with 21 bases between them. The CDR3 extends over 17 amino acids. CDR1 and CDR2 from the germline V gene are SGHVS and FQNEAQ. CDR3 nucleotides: TGTGCCAGCAGCACCCGGGGGTCAAGTCAATTAAATCAGCCCCAGCATTTT. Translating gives CASSTRGSSQLNQPQHF.

Here the CDR3 DNA reads TGTGCCAGCAGGACCGGGACAGGGGACTATGGCTACACCTTC. Amino acids: CASRTGTGDYGYTF. The gene calls are TRBV11-2 and TRBJ1-2; 10 bases are a match to TRBD1. Germline CDR1 is SGHAT and CDR2 is FQNNGV. The CDR3 extends over 14 amino acids. V lost 6 bases and J lost 3; bases outside the gene matches: 4.

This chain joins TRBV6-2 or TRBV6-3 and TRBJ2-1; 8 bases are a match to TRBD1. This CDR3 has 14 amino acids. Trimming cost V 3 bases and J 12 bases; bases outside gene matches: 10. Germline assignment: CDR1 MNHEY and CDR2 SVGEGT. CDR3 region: CASSYQGQAVLQFF. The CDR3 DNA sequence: TGTGCCAGCAGTTATCAGGGACAGGCTGTTTTGCAGTTCTTC.

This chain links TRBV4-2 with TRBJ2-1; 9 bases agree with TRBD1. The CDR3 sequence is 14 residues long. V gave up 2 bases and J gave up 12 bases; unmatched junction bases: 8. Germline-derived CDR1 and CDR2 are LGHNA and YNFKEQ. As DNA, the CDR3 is TGTGCCAGCAGCCAACTTCACACAGGGGGCTCGCAGTTCTTC. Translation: CASSQLHTGGSQFF.